This TCR beta chain was identified during a study of CD8 T cells in Susac syndrome. Looking at the study overall: When blood was drawn, the patients with Susac syndrome were therapy-naive, on corticosteroids, or on intravenous immunoglobulin alone. Overall study findings and caveats: Where Susac syndrome CD4+ T cell repertoires were concerned, no clonal expansion was evident.

Roughly 0.45 to 1 ug RNA was reverse transcribed with random hexamers. Across 54 Vbeta and 13 Jbeta, TCR beta CDR3 was amplified with immunoSEQ multiplex PCR. TCRdb fed the immunoSEQ multiplex PCR reads into MiXCR, producing one record per CDR3 protein. The table records 140,000 or so distinct CDR3 sequences, almost 96% of them present only once. Comment on this clonotype: What it binds is unknown.

The CDR3 is made up of 13 amino acids. The V end lost 4 bases, the J end lost 0 bases, and 7 bases lay between the germline ends. Germline CDR1 and CDR2: ENHRY and SYGVKD. Source material: CD4+ T cells from PBMCs. The chain has TRBV10-3 and TRBJ2-7; D is possibly TRBD1 (5 bases). The origin of this receptor is a human donor with Susac syndrome. In DNA form, the CDR3 reads TGTGCCATCAGTGGGGGCAGCTCCTACGAGCAGTACTTC. Translated: CAISGGSSYEQYF.